Listed below are T cell receptor beta chains from one sample, sequenced in a study of blood T cell repertoires in COVID-19. Produced via immunoSEQ multiplex PCR; TCRdb's table is partial and in-frame only. The data hold a few hundred thousand clones, with around 86% observed a single time. The sample taken for sequencing was PBMCs or T cells enriched from blood (not recorded which). The receptors originated from a woman aged 18-29 years who had recovered from COVID-19. Both conserved end residues are part of each CDR3. A D gene is named only where the DNA matches it firmly. Clone size is given for some rows only: seen once, a few or many times, or a class if the clone is expanded.

v_gene,j_gene,len,abundance,d_gene,CDR3aa,CDR3nt
TRBV4-1,TRBJ2-4,16,NA,TRBD1,CASSQGDRGAKNIQYF,TGCGCCAGCAGCCAAGGGGACAGGGGTGCCAAAAACATTCAGTACTTC
TRBV30,TRBJ1-4,16,NA,NA,CAWSAGSHATNEKLFF,TGTGCCTGGAGTGCTGGCAGTCACGCAACTAATGAAAAACTGTTTTTT
TRBV5-1,TRBJ2-3,15,NA,NA,CASSLLGQSTDTQYF,TGCGCCAGCAGCTTGCTCGGACAGAGCACAGATACGCAGTATTTT
TRBV3-1/TRBV3-2,TRBJ2-5,15,once,TRBD2,CASSQEPSGRSTQYF,TGTGCCAGCAGCCAAGAACCTAGCGGGAGATCGACCCAGTACTTC
TRBV18,TRBJ1-4,15,NA,NA,CASSGYGRLDEKLFF,TGTGCCAGCTCAGGATACGGGAGGTTGGATGAAAAACTGTTTTTT
TRBV18,TRBJ2-3,17,NA,TRBD2,CASSPAVSSGPRDTQYF,TGTGCCAGCTCACCGGCTGTCTCTAGCGGGCCGAGGGATACGCAGTATTTT
TRBV3-1/TRBV3-2,TRBJ1-2,15,NA,TRBD1,CASSPGQAEYYGYTF,TGTGCCAGCAGCCCAGGACAGGCCGAGTACTATGGCTACACCTTC
TRBV9,TRBJ1-5,13,NA,TRBD1,CASSLGTAQPQHF,TGTGCCAGCAGCCTCGGGACAGCGCAGCCCCAGCATTTT
TRBV5-6,TRBJ2-1,14,NA,TRBD2,CASSGLAGFNEQFF,TGTGCCAGCAGTGGACTAGCGGGATTTAATGAGCAGTTCTTC
TRBV15,TRBJ2-7,14,NA,TRBD1,CATRRQGHSYEQYF,TGTGCCACTAGAAGACAGGGTCACTCCTACGAGCAGTACTTC
TRBV7-3,TRBJ2-3,14,NA,TRBD2,CASSSGLAGASQYF,TGTGCCAGCAGCTCCGGACTAGCGGGGGCCTCGCAGTATTTT
TRBV24-1,TRBJ2-7,18,NA,TRBD1,CATSAVALRPGQTYEQYF,TGTGCCACCAGTGCGGTCGCTCTAAGACCGGGACAGACCTACGAGCAGTACTTC
TRBV6-5,TRBJ1-2,15,NA,NA,CASSFARVTPNGYTF,TGTGCCAGCAGTTTCGCCAGGGTTACACCCAATGGCTACACCTTC
TRBV30,TRBJ1-3,14,NA,TRBD1,CAWSQGFSGNTIYF,TGTGCCTGGTCACAGGGGTTCTCTGGAAACACCATATATTTT
TRBV6-5,TRBJ2-2,14,NA,NA,CAGRTDPNTGELFF,TGTGCCGGACGGACAGATCCAAACACCGGGGAGCTGTTTTTT
TRBV28,TRBJ1-1,15,NA,TRBD1,CASPPSGGGSTEAFF,TGTGCCAGCCCCCCATCAGGGGGCGGAAGCACTGAAGCTTTCTTT
TRBV7-9,TRBJ2-3,16,NA,TRBD2,CASSPGLAGGTDTQYF,TGTGCCAGCAGCCCGGGACTAGCGGGGGGCACAGATACGCAGTATTTT
TRBV5-1,TRBJ1-1,13,once,NA,CASSEVVGTEAFF,TGCGCCAGTTCCGAGGTTGTTGGCACTGAAGCTTTCTTT
TRBV7-3,TRBJ2-2,15,NA,TRBD1,CASSSGQGPTGELFF,TGTGCCAGCAGCTCGGGACAGGGTCCAACCGGGGAGCTGTTTTTT
TRBV2,TRBJ1-6,15,NA,TRBD1,CASSERQGANSPLHF,TGTGCCAGCAGTGAAAGACAGGGTGCGAATTCACCCCTCCACTTT
TRBV5-4,TRBJ2-1,15,NA,TRBD2,CASSLGGSSYNEQFF,TGTGCCAGCAGCTTGGGCGGGAGCTCCTACAATGAGCAGTTCTTC
TRBV27,TRBJ1-1,14,NA,NA,CASSLQWSYTEAFF,TGTGCCAGCAGTTTACAGTGGTCCTACACTGAAGCTTTCTTT
TRBV2,TRBJ1-4,13,NA,NA,CASSGDTDEKLFF,TGTGCCAGCAGTGGGGACACCGATGAAAAACTGTTTTTT
TRBV10-2,TRBJ2-3,14,NA,NA,CASSIQRKPDTQYF,TGCGCCAGCAGCATACAGCGGAAACCAGATACGCAGTATTTT
TRBV7-3,TRBJ2-2,13,NA,NA,CASSLLNTGELFF,TGTGCCAGCAGCTTACTGAACACCGGGGAGCTGTTTTTT
TRBV6-1,TRBJ2-3,15,once,TRBD2,CASSERSGRTDTQYF,TGTGCCAGCAGTGAGCGGAGCGGGAGAACAGATACGCAGTATTTT
TRBV5-4,TRBJ2-2,18,NA,TRBD2,CASSTGLAGGLNTGELFF,TGTGCCAGCAGCACCGGACTAGCGGGAGGGCTGAACACCGGGGAGCTGTTTTTT
TRBV5-1,TRBJ1-2,16,NA,TRBD1,CASSLSAGGEGYGYTF,TGCGCCAGCAGCTTGTCGGCAGGGGGCGAAGGCTATGGCTACACCTTC
TRBV19,TRBJ1-1,13,once,TRBD1,CASSPTGGREAFF,TGTGCCAGTAGTCCGACAGGGGGCAGGGAAGCTTTCTTT
TRBV18,TRBJ1-4,15,NA,TRBD1,CASSPPTGVNEKLFF,TGTGCCAGCTCACCGCCGACAGGGGTTAATGAAAAACTGTTTTTT
TRBV28,TRBJ1-1,16,NA,TRBD1,CASSFGGQGPRSEAFF,TGTGCCAGCAGTTTTGGTGGACAGGGCCCTAGGTCTGAAGCTTTCTTT
TRBV10-3,TRBJ2-7,14,NA,TRBD1,CAISEDRDAYEQYF,TGTGCCATCAGTGAGGACAGGGATGCCTACGAGCAGTACTTC
TRBV18,TRBJ2-1,19,NA,TRBD2,CASSPSILAPGGSNNEQFF,TGTGCCAGCTCACCGTCTATTCTGGCACCGGGGGGGAGCAACAATGAGCAGTTCTTC
TRBV4-1,TRBJ2-7,14,NA,NA,CASSQDRGKDEQYF,TGCGCCAGCAGCCAAGATAGGGGGAAAGACGAGCAGTACTTC
TRBV19,TRBJ1-5,14,NA,NA,CASSMAGGTRPQHF,TGTGCCAGTAGTATGGCGGGGGGGACGCGACCCCAGCATTTT
TRBV6-5,TRBJ2-1,13,NA,NA,CASKNTRVGEQFF,TGTGCCAGCAAAAATACCAGGGTCGGTGAGCAGTTCTTC
TRBV10-1,TRBJ2-2,14,few,NA,CASRGQQNTGELFF,TGCGCCAGTCGTGGGCAGCAGAACACCGGGGAGCTGTTTTTT
TRBV30,TRBJ2-7,13,NA,TRBD1,CAWNRGVTYEQYF,TGTGCCTGGAACAGGGGGGTCACCTACGAGCAGTACTTC
TRBV24-1,TRBJ2-7,16,NA,NA,CATSDRPSEASYEQYF,TGTGCCACCAGTGATCGCCCCTCAGAGGCCTCCTACGAGCAGTACTTC
TRBV30,TRBJ1-1,12,NA,NA,CAWSADSTEAFF,TGTGCCTGGAGTGCGGACAGCACTGAAGCTTTCTTT
TRBV7-3,TRBJ2-3,18,NA,TRBD2,CASSLIGLAGGRTDTQYF,TGTGCCAGCAGCTTAATTGGCCTAGCGGGAGGTAGGACAGATACGCAGTATTTT
TRBV9,TRBJ1-3,14,NA,NA,CASSVGPDSDTIYF,TGTGCCAGCAGCGTAGGTCCCGACTCGGACACCATATATTTT
TRBV7-2,TRBJ1-3,15,once,NA,CASSPRGSSGNTIYF,TGTGCCAGCAGCCCGCGGGGGAGCTCTGGAAACACCATATATTTT
TRBV30,TRBJ2-1,16,NA,TRBD2,CAWRTSGITALNEQFF,TGTGCCTGGAGGACTAGCGGGATTACGGCCCTCAATGAGCAGTTCTTC
TRBV19,TRBJ2-2,13,once,NA,CASFQGGTGELFF,TGTGCCAGTTTTCAGGGGGGAACCGGGGAGCTGTTTTTT
TRBV27,TRBJ1-2,15,NA,TRBD1,CASSVQGFFNYGYTF,TGTGCCAGCAGTGTACAGGGGTTCTTTAACTATGGCTACACCTTC
TRBV7-9,TRBJ1-1,16,NA,TRBD1,CASSPPTGGFITEAFF,TGTGCCAGCAGCCCCCCGACAGGGGGCTTTATAACTGAAGCTTTCTTT
TRBV27,TRBJ1-1,14,NA,NA,CASSFSGKNTEAFF,TGTGCCAGCAGTTTCTCCGGGAAAAACACTGAAGCTTTCTTT
TRBV29-1,TRBJ2-3,14,NA,NA,CSVVLGHATDTQYF,TGCAGCGTTGTCCTGGGCCACGCCACAGATACGCAGTATTTT
TRBV13,TRBJ2-6,17,NA,NA,CASSFEISGAGANVLTF,TGTGCCAGCAGCTTCGAGATCTCCGGGGCTGGGGCCAACGTCCTGACTTTC